This TCR beta chain was sequenced during a study of neoadjuvant anti-PD-1 for oral cavity cancer. Overall study context: Around day 43, patients without progression received a fourth nivolumab dose before surgery.

Patients had newly diagnosed, untreated stage II-IVA oral cavity squamous cell carcinoma. This CDR3 comprises 14 residues. Trimming removed 5 bases from V and 3 bases from J; junction bases left unmatched: 3. The germline V gene has CDR1 SSHAT and CDR2 FNYEAQ (reference sequence). TCRdb keeps only in-frame clones here, not all; method: immunoSEQ multiplex PCR. Of about 7,200 clones in the sample, 55% to 75% were seen once. A few counts support this clone. This clonotype was sampled from a person aged 35-79 years with oral cavity squamous cell carcinoma. The sample here was PBMCs, taken before nivolumab (anti-PD-1) treatment. The rearrangement links TRBV7-7 to TRBJ2-1; TRBD2 agrees at 8 bases. CDR3 protein: CASSHGGGYNEQFF. The CDR3 DNA reads as TGTGCCAGCAGCCACGGGGGGGGCTACAATGAGCAGTTCTTC.